This is a list of T cell receptor beta chains from one sample in a study of CD8 T cells in Susac syndrome. TCRdb ran MiXCR on the immunoSEQ multiplex PCR reads and lists one entry per CDR3 protein. The sample shows 100,000 to 150,000 distinct CDR3 sequences, over 90% of them seen only once. Sequenced: CD8+ T cells from PBMCs. These receptors all come from a human donor with multiple sclerosis. Each CDR3 is given with its conserved first and last residue. A D gene is named only where the DNA matches it firmly. Size tells how often a clone was seen (once, few, many) or the class of an expanded clone, and some rows leave it out.

TGTGCCAGCTCACCACGTCCAAGAACTGACCAAGAGACCCAGTACTTC,CASSPRPRTDQETQYF,TRBJ2-5,NA,TRBV18,NA
TGTGCCAGCAGCGCCATGACAGGGAACAGCGACTATGGCTACACCTTC,CASSAMTGNSDYGYTF,TRBJ1-2,TRBD1,TRBV13,NA
TGTGCCAGCAGCTCTCACTTACAGGTAGTATTGGCTGAAGTTTTCTTT,CASSSHLQVVLAEVFF,TRBJ1-1,NA,TRBV7-9,NA
TGTGCCAGCGGCCAAAGCGGGAGGGCCTACAATGAGCAGTTCTTC,CASGQSGRAYNEQFF,TRBJ2-1,TRBD2,TRBV28,NA
TGTGCCAGCAGTCAAGACAGGGGGCTAGCTCAGCCCCAGCATTTT,CASSQDRGLAQPQHF,TRBJ1-5,TRBD1,TRBV7-2,few
TGTGCCAGCAGGATGGGTAACTATGGCTACACCTTC,CASRMGNYGYTF,TRBJ1-2,NA,TRBV6-2/TRBV6-3,NA
TGCAGCGTTTGGACAGGGACCTACAATGAGCAGTTCTTC,CSVWTGTYNEQFF,TRBJ2-1,TRBD1,TRBV29-1,once
TGTGCCAGCAGTTTTGGGGGGGCCTCCTACGAGCAGTACTTC,CASSFGGASYEQYF,TRBJ2-7,NA,TRBV12-3/TRBV12-4,NA
TGTGCCAGTAGTACCTCCTGGACAGGGTCACTACGGAGTCCGCCCCAGCATTTT,CASSTSWTGSLRSPPQHF,TRBJ1-5,TRBD1,TRBV19,NA
TGTGCCTTGGACACTTCGACCTACGAGCAGTACTTC,CALDTSTYEQYF,TRBJ2-7,NA,TRBV2,NA
TGTGCTAGTGGCACAGGGGGCGGTCAGCCCCAGCATTTT,CASGTGGGQPQHF,TRBJ1-5,TRBD1,TRBV12-5,NA
TGTGCCAGCAGTCAGTCGCGACTAGCGAGGAAAGAGACCCAGTACTTC,CASSQSRLARKETQYF,TRBJ2-5,TRBD2,TRBV6-2/TRBV6-3,NA